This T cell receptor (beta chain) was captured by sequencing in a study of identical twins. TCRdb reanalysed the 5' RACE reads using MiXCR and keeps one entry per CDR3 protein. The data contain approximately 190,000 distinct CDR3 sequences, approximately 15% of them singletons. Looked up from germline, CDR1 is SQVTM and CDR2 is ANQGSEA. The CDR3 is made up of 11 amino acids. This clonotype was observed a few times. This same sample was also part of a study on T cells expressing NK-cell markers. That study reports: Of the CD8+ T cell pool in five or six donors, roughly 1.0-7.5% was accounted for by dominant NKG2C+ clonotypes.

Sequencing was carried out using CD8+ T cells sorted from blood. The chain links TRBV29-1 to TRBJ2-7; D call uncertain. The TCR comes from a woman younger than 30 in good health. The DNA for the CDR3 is TGCATAGGCGGTTTTTTCTACGAGCAGTACTTC. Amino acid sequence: CIGGFFYEQYF.